Listed below are T cell receptor beta chains from one sample, sequenced in a study of cytomegalovirus exposure and HLA in healthy donors. The method was immunoSEQ multiplex PCR; TCRdb's version includes in-frame clones alone and lacks a portion of them. The sample includes approximately 81,000 clones, over 70% seen only once; the top ten take roughly 3%. The sequenced material came from PBMCs. The receptors derive from a man aged 50-60 years in good health and CMV-seropositive. CDR3s include the opening cysteine and the closing phenylalanine or tryptophan. Each record gives: D gene, J gene, clone size, V gene, CDR3 DNA, CDR3 protein. A D gene is named only where the DNA matches it firmly. The listing skips clone size in some rows; elsewhere it reads once, few, many or a size class.

D gene: .; J gene: TRBJ2-5; clone size: .; V gene: TRBV11-1; CDR3 DNA: TGTGCCAGCAGCCCCTGGGCAGGGGTGGAGACCCAGTACTTC; CDR3 protein: CASSPWAGVETQYF
D gene: TRBD1; J gene: TRBJ2-2; clone size: .; V gene: TRBV4-1; CDR3 DNA: TGCGCCAGCAGCCAGGCTCCGGGACAGGGGTTAATGTTGGGGGAGCTGTTTTTT; CDR3 protein: CASSQAPGQGLMLGELFF
D gene: TRBD2; J gene: TRBJ2-5; clone size: .; V gene: TRBV5-1; CDR3 DNA: TGCGCCAGCAGCGTGGGACTAGCGGAAGGACAAGAGACCCAGTACTTC; CDR3 protein: CASSVGLAEGQETQYF
D gene: TRBD2; J gene: TRBJ2-3; clone size: .; V gene: TRBV4-2; CDR3 DNA: TGTGCCAGCAGCCGAAGCGGGACCACCACAGATACGCAGTATTTT; CDR3 protein: CASSRSGTTTDTQYF
D gene: .; J gene: TRBJ2-7; clone size: .; V gene: TRBV11-3; CDR3 DNA: TGTGCCAGCAGCTTAGGCCCTCTAGCGCGAGCCTACTTC; CDR3 protein: CASSLGPLARAYF
D gene: .; J gene: TRBJ2-2; clone size: .; V gene: TRBV5-1; CDR3 DNA: TGCGCCAGCAGCAAGGGAGATGGCACCGGGGAGCTGTTTTTT; CDR3 protein: CASSKGDGTGELFF
D gene: TRBD1; J gene: TRBJ1-4; clone size: once; V gene: TRBV5-6; CDR3 DNA: TGTGCCAGCAGCTTTTCCCGAATGACAGGGGTGGGTGAAAAACTGTTTTTT; CDR3 protein: CASSFSRMTGVGEKLFF
D gene: .; J gene: TRBJ2-3; clone size: .; V gene: TRBV5-1; CDR3 DNA: TGCGCCAGCAGCATGGACGGGCTAGGGGCAGATACGCAGTATTTT; CDR3 protein: CASSMDGLGADTQYF
D gene: TRBD1; J gene: TRBJ1-1; clone size: once; V gene: TRBV25-1; CDR3 DNA: TGTGCCGGACGGACAGGCTTGAACACTGAAGCTTTCTTT; CDR3 protein: CAGRTGLNTEAFF
D gene: TRBD2; J gene: TRBJ2-1; clone size: few; V gene: TRBV19; CDR3 DNA: TGTGCCAGTAGTATTCAGAGCGGGAGTCCCTCCTACAATGAGCAGTTCTTC; CDR3 protein: CASSIQSGSPSYNEQFF
D gene: .; J gene: TRBJ2-1; clone size: .; V gene: TRBV7-2; CDR3 DNA: TGTGCCAGCAGCCCTGATATTAGCTCCTACAATGAGCAGTTCTTC; CDR3 protein: CASSPDISSYNEQFF
D gene: TRBD2; J gene: TRBJ2-7; clone size: .; V gene: TRBV4-1; CDR3 DNA: TGCGCCAGCAGCCTGGGGACTAGCGGGTACCCCCCGGGATCCTACGAGCAGTACTTC; CDR3 protein: CASSLGTSGYPPGSYEQYF
D gene: .; J gene: TRBJ1-1; clone size: few; V gene: TRBV7-9; CDR3 DNA: TGTTCCAGCAGCTTAGAGCCGGGGGCTTTCTTT; CDR3 protein: CSSSLEPGAFF
D gene: .; J gene: TRBJ2-7; clone size: .; V gene: TRBV7-2; CDR3 DNA: TGTGCCAGCACCGAACTCTACGAGCAGTACTTC; CDR3 protein: CASTELYEQYF
D gene: .; J gene: TRBJ2-1; clone size: .; V gene: TRBV29-1; CDR3 DNA: TGCGCCGGCGAGGGTTACAATGAGCAGTTCTTC; CDR3 protein: CAGEGYNEQFF
D gene: TRBD2; J gene: TRBJ2-3; clone size: few; V gene: TRBV7-9; CDR3 DNA: TGTGCCAGCAGCTTTATAAGGTGGACTAGCGGGAATACAGATACGCAGTATTTT; CDR3 protein: CASSFIRWTSGNTDTQYF
D gene: .; J gene: TRBJ1-2; clone size: .; V gene: TRBV7-2; CDR3 DNA: TGTGCCAGCAGCTATCAGGCATACTATGGCTACACCTTC; CDR3 protein: CASSYQAYYGYTF
D gene: TRBD2; J gene: TRBJ2-4; clone size: .; V gene: TRBV19; CDR3 DNA: TGTGCCAGTAACGGCCTAGCGGAGGGGAGAGCCAAAAACAGTCAGTACTTC; CDR3 protein: CASNGLAEGRAKNSQYF
D gene: TRBD2; J gene: TRBJ2-7; clone size: .; V gene: TRBV6-1; CDR3 DNA: TGTGCCAGCGCGACTAGCGGGGGTTTGTACGAGCAGTACTTC; CDR3 protein: CASATSGGLYEQYF
D gene: .; J gene: TRBJ1-2; clone size: .; V gene: TRBV29-1; CDR3 DNA: TGCAGCGCCCACTTCCCGTCTGCCAACTATGGCTACACCTTC; CDR3 protein: CSAHFPSANYGYTF
D gene: TRBD1; J gene: TRBJ1-1; clone size: few; V gene: TRBV10-3; CDR3 DNA: TGTGCCGTCCGGACAGGGGTGGATGAAGCTTTCTTT; CDR3 protein: CAVRTGVDEAFF
D gene: TRBD1; J gene: TRBJ1-2; clone size: few; V gene: TRBV19; CDR3 DNA: TGTGCCAGTAGTCACCGGGACAGCCTAAGTTTAATTGGTGGCTACACCTTC; CDR3 protein: CASSHRDSLSLIGGYTF
D gene: .; J gene: TRBJ2-7; clone size: .; V gene: TRBV15; CDR3 DNA: TGTGCCACCAGCAGAATCCTACAGGGATCAGAGCAGTACTTC; CDR3 protein: CATSRILQGSEQYF
D gene: .; J gene: TRBJ2-7; clone size: .; V gene: TRBV14; CDR3 DNA: TGTGCCAGCAGCCAAGCTACGGGGGTTTCCTACGAGCAGTACTTC; CDR3 protein: CASSQATGVSYEQYF
D gene: TRBD1; J gene: TRBJ2-7; clone size: .; V gene: TRBV19; CDR3 DNA: TGTGCCAGTAGCCCCGACAGGGGTGGGTCCTACGAGCAGTACTTC; CDR3 protein: CASSPDRGGSYEQYF
D gene: .; J gene: TRBJ2-7; clone size: .; V gene: TRBV25-1; CDR3 DNA: TGTGCCAGCAGTGAAGTTGGGGGCCGATACGAGCAGTACTTC; CDR3 protein: CASSEVGGRYEQYF
D gene: TRBD1; J gene: TRBJ1-4; clone size: .; V gene: TRBV5-1; CDR3 DNA: TGCGCCAGCAGCTTAGGACAGGGGGCGCGGGGTAATGAAAAACTGTTTTTT; CDR3 protein: CASSLGQGARGNEKLFF
D gene: .; J gene: TRBJ2-1; clone size: few; V gene: TRBV7-6; CDR3 DNA: TGTGCCAGCAGCTCGCGGGTCGGCTCCTACAATGAGCAGTTCTTC; CDR3 protein: CASSSRVGSYNEQFF
D gene: .; J gene: TRBJ1-4; clone size: .; V gene: TRBV19; CDR3 DNA: TGTGCCAGTAGTAGGGGGGGCAGTAATGAAAAACTGTTTTTT; CDR3 protein: CASSRGGSNEKLFF